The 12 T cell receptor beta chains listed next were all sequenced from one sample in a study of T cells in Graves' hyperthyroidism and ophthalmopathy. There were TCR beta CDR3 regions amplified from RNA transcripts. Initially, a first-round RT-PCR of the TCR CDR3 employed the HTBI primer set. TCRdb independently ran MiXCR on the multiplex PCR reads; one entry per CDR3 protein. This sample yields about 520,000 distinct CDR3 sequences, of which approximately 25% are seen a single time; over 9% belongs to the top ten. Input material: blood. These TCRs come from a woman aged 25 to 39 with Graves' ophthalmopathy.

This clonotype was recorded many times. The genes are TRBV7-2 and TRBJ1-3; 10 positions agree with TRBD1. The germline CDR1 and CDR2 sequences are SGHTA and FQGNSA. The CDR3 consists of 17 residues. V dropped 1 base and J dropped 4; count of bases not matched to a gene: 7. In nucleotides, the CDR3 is TGTGCCAGCAGCTTAGGGCGACAGGGGGCGTACGGAAACACCATATATTTT. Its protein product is CASSLGRQGAYGNTIYF.

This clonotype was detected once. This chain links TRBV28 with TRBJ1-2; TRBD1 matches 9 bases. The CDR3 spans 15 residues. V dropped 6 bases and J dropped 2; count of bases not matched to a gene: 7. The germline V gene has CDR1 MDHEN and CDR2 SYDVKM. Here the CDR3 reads CASSPRGTGNYGYTF. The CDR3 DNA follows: TGTGCCAGCAGCCCCAGAGGGACAGGGAACTATGGCTACACCTTC.

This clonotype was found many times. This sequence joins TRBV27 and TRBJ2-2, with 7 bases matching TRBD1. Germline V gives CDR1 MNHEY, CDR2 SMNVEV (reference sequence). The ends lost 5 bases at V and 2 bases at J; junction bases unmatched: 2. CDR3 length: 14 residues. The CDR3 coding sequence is TGTGCCAGCAGTGGGACAGACAACACCGGGGAGCTGTTTTTT. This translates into CASSGTDNTGELFF.

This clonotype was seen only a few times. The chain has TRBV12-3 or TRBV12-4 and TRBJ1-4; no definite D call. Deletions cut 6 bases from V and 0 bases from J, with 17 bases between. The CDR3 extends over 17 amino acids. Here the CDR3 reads CASSHRATFATNEKLFF. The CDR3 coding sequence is TGTGCCAGCAGCCACCGGGCCACCTTTGCAACTAATGAAAAACTGTTTTTT.

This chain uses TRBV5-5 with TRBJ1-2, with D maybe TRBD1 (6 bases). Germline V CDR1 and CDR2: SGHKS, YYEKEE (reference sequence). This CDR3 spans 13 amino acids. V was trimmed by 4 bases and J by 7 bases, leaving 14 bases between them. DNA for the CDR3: TGTGCCAGCAGCCCGGACAGCCTTGCTGGCTACACCTTC. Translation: CASSPDSLAGYTF.

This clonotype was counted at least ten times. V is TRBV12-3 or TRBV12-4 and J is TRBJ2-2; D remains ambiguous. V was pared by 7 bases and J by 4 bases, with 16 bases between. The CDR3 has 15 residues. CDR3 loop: CASKLRAAPTGELFF. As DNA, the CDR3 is TGTGCCAGCAAACTCCGGGCGGCACCCACCGGGGAGCTGTTTTTT.

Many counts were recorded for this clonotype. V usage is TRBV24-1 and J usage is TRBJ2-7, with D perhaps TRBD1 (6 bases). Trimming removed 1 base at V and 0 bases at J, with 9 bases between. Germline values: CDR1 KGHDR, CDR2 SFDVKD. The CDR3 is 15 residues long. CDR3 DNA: TGTGCCACCAGTGATTTACAAGGGGGCTCCTACGAGCAGTACTTC. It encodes CATSDLQGGSYEQYF.

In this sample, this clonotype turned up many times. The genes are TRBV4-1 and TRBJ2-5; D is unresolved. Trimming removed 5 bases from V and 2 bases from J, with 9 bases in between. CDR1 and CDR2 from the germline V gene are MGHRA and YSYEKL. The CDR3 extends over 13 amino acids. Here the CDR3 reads CASSVVIQETQYF. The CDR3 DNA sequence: TGCGCCAGCAGCGTAGTGATACAAGAGACCCAGTACTTC.

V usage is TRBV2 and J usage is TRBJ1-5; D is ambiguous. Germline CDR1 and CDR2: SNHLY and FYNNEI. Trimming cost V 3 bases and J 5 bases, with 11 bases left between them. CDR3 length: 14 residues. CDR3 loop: CASSDEVGDQPQHF. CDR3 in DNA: TGTGCCAGCAGTGATGAGGTTGGCGATCAGCCCCAGCATTTT.

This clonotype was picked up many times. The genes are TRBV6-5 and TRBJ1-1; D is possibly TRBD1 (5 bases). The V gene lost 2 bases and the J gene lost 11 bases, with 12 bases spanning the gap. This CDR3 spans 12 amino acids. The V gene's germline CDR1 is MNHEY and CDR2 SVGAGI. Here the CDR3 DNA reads TGTGCCAGCAGTTACCGAACAGGCGAGGCTTTCTTT. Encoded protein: CASSYRTGEAFF.

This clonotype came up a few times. The CDR3 loop is CASRHPGQGDSDTQYF. The DNA for the CDR3 is TGTGCCAGTAGGCATCCGGGACAGGGGGACTCAGATACGCAGTATTTT. The V and J genes are TRBV19 and TRBJ2-3; 11 bases match TRBD1. CDR1 and CDR2 from the germline V gene are LNHDA and SQIVND (reference sequence). V trimming: 6 bases; J trimming: 4 bases; junction bases outside the gene matches: 9. The CDR3 totals 16 residues.

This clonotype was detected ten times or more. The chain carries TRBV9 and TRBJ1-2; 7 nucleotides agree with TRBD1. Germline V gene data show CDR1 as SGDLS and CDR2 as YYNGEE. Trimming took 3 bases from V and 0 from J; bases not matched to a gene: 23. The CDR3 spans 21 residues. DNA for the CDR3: TGTGCCAGCAGCGCCAACCTGGGGGGGGACGGGACAGCCAGTTCTAACTATGGCTACACCTTC. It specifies CASSANLGGDGTASSNYGYTF. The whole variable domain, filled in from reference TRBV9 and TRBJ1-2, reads DSGVTQTPKHLITATGQRVTLRCSPRSGDLSVYWYQQSLDQGLQFLIQYYNGEERAKGNILERFSAQQFPDLHSELNLSSLELGDSALYFCASSANLGGDGTASSNYGYTFGSGTRLTVV.